Below are 10 T cell receptor beta chains sequenced from a single sample in a study of shared clonotypes between healthy human individuals. Repertoires were generated with immunoSEQ multiplex PCR, while TCRdb's copy carries only in-frame clones and drops some. The repertoire includes millions of clones, more than 80% of them detected once, and around 0.14% sits in the top ten. Sequencing was carried out using naive CD4+ T cells sorted from blood. Documented subset: CD45RA+ positively selected. These TCRs come from a man younger than 30 in good health.

This clone was seen a handful of times. The V and J genes are TRBV5-1 and TRBJ2-3, with D uncertain. Trimming left V 4 bases short and J 0 bases short, with 6 bases between. The CDR3 is 13 residues long. Germline values: CDR1 SGHRS, CDR2 YFSETQ. The CDR3 reads CASSHPSTDTQYF. Here the CDR3 DNA reads TGCGCCAGCAGCCACCCTAGCACAGATACGCAGTATTTT.

The chain links TRBV5-1 to TRBJ1-1; possible D gene TRBD1, 6 bases. CDR1 and CDR2 from the germline V gene are SGHRS and YFSETQ. This CDR3 contains 14 residues. V dropped 2 bases and J dropped 3 bases, with 11 bases sitting between them. CDR3 region: CASSFQGSDTEAFF. In DNA, the CDR3 is TGCGCCAGCAGCTTTCAGGGGTCGGACACTGAAGCTTTCTTT.

The chain uses TRBV6-5 and TRBJ2-3; a weak D match, TRBD2 (5 bases). This CDR3 spans 15 amino acids. Germline lookup yields CDR1 MNHEY and CDR2 SVGAGI. The V gene lost 0 bases and the J gene lost 2 bases, with 9 bases spanning the gap. The CDR3 DNA sequence: TGTGCCAGCAGTTACTCAGGGAGACACACAGATACGCAGTATTTT. Translated: CASSYSGRHTDTQYF.

The rearrangement links TRBV10-3 to TRBJ1-2; D not certain. The germline gives CDR1 ENHRY, CDR2 SYGVKD. This CDR3 is 16 amino acids long. The V end was cut by 2 bases, the J end by 1 base, with 14 bases between. The CDR3: CAISEDVGPVNYGYTF. The DNA for the CDR3 is TGTGCCATCAGTGAGGATGTCGGCCCAGTTAACTATGGCTACACCTTC.

V and J are TRBV18 and TRBJ2-7; D might be TRBD1 or TRBD2, each matching 7 bases. The CDR3 is made up of 15 amino acids. Deletions cut 4 bases from V and 4 bases from J, with 17 bases between. Germline CDR1 reads KGHSH; CDR2 reads LQKENI. CDR3 amino acids: CASSQGAGGGYEQYF. The CDR3 nucleotides are TGTGCCAGCTCACAGGGCGCAGGGGGAGGGTACGAGCAGTACTTC. Combining the CDR3 with reference TRBV18 and TRBJ2-7 gives the whole variable domain NAGVMQNPRHLVRRRGQEARLRCSPMKGHSHVYWYRQLPEEGLKFMVYLQKENIIDESGMPKERFSAEFPKEGPSILRIQQVVRGDSAAYFCASSQGAGGGYEQYFGPGTRLTVT.

V usage is TRBV27 and J usage is TRBJ2-7; 8 nucleotides line up with TRBD1. The CDR3 is 16 residues long. The ends lost 2 bases at V and 6 bases at J; junction bases unmatched: 12. Germline CDR1 and CDR2: MNHEY and SMNVEV (reference sequence). CDR3: CASSLVGVRGLGEQYF. The CDR3 coding sequence is TGTGCCAGCAGTTTAGTCGGCGTCAGGGGGCTTGGCGAGCAGTACTTC.

This clone was recorded a few times. The CDR3 DNA reads as TGTGCCAGTAGTATAGGAAGGACAGGGGGCAGCAATCAGCCCCAGCATTTT. It specifies CASSIGRTGGSNQPQHF. The V call is TRBV19, the J call TRBJ1-5, with TRBD1 identical over 11 bases. The germline gives CDR1 LNHDA, CDR2 SQIVND (reference sequence). The CDR3 has 17 amino acids. With 1 base clipped from V and 1 base from J, the junction kept 3 bases outside the gene matches.

This clone was picked up one time. The chain employs TRBV28 and TRBJ2-5, with D perhaps matching TRBD1 (6 bases). Looked up from germline, CDR1 is MDHEN and CDR2 is SYDVKM. The CDR3 is 16 amino acids. V was cut by 5 bases and J by 5 bases, with 21 bases left in between. For the CDR3, the DNA is TGTGCCAGCAGTAGCCCGGGACAAGAGGGCATGGAGACCCAGTACTTC. It is translated as CASSSPGQEGMETQYF.

The chain links TRBV5-4 to TRBJ2-1; 7 nucleotides match TRBD1. Germline CDR1 and CDR2: SGHNT and YYREEE (reference sequence). The CDR3 loop spans 15 amino acids. V lost 3 bases to trimming and J lost 6 bases; unmatched junction nucleotides: 9. The CDR3 here is CASSSTGTDINEQFF. The CDR3 nucleotides read TGTGCCAGCAGCTCGACCGGGACAGATATCAATGAGCAGTTCTTC. The full variable domain, rest sourced from reference TRBV5-4 and TRBJ2-1, is ETGVTQSPTHLIKTRGQQVTLRCSSQSGHNTVSWYQQALGQGPQFIFQYYREEENGRGNFPPRFSGLQFPNYSSELNVNALELDDSALYLCASSSTGTDINEQFFGPGTRLTVL.

The chain uses TRBV11-2 and TRBJ2-2, with D maybe TRBD1 (6 bases). Germline CDR1 and CDR2: SGHAT and FQNNGV. The V end was cut by 3 bases, the J end by 2 bases, with 16 bases between. The CDR3 is made up of 17 amino acids. CDR3 nucleotides: TGTGCCAGCAGCTTTTTTATGGGGGCGCAAAACACCGGGGAGCTGTTTTTT. Translated, it gives CASSFFMGAQNTGELFF.